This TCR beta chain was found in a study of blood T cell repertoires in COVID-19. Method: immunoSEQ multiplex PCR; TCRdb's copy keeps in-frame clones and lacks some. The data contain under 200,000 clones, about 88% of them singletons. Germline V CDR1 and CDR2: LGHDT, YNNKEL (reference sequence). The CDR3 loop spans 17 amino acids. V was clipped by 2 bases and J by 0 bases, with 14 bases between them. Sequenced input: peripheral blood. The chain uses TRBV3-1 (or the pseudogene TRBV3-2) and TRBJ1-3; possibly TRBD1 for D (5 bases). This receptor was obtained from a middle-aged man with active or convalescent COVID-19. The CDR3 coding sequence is TGTGCCAGCAGCCAACCTAGCTGGGGACTCTCTGGAAACACCATATATTTT. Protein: CASSQPSWGLSGNTIYF.